The 32 T cell receptor beta chains in this list originate from one sample, sequenced in a study of beta chain features in type 1 diabetes (dated by TCRdb to about 2018). The method behind the library was the immunoSEQ multiplex PCR assay. The High Capacity cDNA Reverse Transcription Kit was used to reverse transcribe all of the isolated RNA, meaning that expressed TCRB transcripts were what got sequenced. TCRdb's version of the immuneACCESS table is confined to in-frame rearrangements and falls short of the full clone set. An unresolved V gene accounts for under half of the shortfall where checked; the remainder is of unknown origin. This sample lists about 150,000 clones; 7.5% to 8.5% were detected once. In total, the top ten clones hold approximately 0.5% of the sample. The study at large found these results: Type 1 diabetes patients showed a moderate but significant shortening of TCRB CDR3 length in all four CD4+ subsets.

Their specific antigens are unknown. The specimen sequenced was central memory CD4+ T cells from blood. These TCRs come from a man between 18 and 29 years old with type 1 diabetes.

This clone showed up just a few times. The rearrangement links TRBV15 to TRBJ2-7, with D perhaps matching TRBD2 (7 bases). The CDR3 is 16 residues long. Germline V CDR1 and CDR2: LNHNV, YYDKDF (reference sequence). Trimming shortened V by 0 bases and J by 5 bases, and 17 bases separated the two germline ends. The CDR3 reads CATSREGGGDFDEQYF. The CDR3 nucleotides read TGTGCCACCAGCAGAGAAGGGGGGGGTGATTTCGACGAGCAGTACTTC.

This clone has only a few counts. The CDR3 region has the DNA TGTGCCAGCTCACCGACGAACGGACAGCCAGATACGCAGTATTTT. Its translation is CASSPTNGQPDTQYF. The V gene is TRBV18, the J gene TRBJ2-3; maybe TRBD1 (6 bases). The CDR3 spans 15 residues. Trimming took 3 bases from V and 4 from J, leaving 14 bases between them. Per germline, CDR1 KGHSH and CDR2 LQKENI.

This clone was seen only a few times. This rearrangement joins TRBV4-3 to TRBJ2-7, with 11 bases that match TRBD2. The CDR3 sequence is 15 residues long. V lost 4 bases to trimming and J lost 6 bases; unmatched junction nucleotides: 8. CDR1 is LGHNA, CDR2 YSLEER, per germline. CDR3 residues: CASSRILAGGPEQYF. Written as DNA, the CDR3 is TGCGCCAGCAGCCGGATTCTAGCGGGGGGACCCGAGCAGTACTTC.

This rearrangement joins TRBV5-4 to TRBJ2-6, with 11 nucleotides matching TRBD1. Germline V gives CDR1 SGHNT, CDR2 YYREEE (reference sequence). J lost 2 bases, V lost 9 bases, and 10 bases had no gene match. This CDR3 region has 17 residues. CDR3 protein: CAIPGTGGVAGANVLTF. The CDR3 DNA follows: TGTGCCATCCCTGGGACAGGGGGAGTCGCTGGGGCCAACGTCCTGACTTTC.

V and J are TRBV5-1 and TRBJ2-7; 9 positions match TRBD2. This CDR3 is 16 amino acids long. Germline trimming cut 4 bases from V and 2 bases from J; bases unmatched to any gene: 10. CDR1 is SGHRS, CDR2 YFSETQ, per germline. The CDR3 coding sequence is TGCGCCAGCAGCCCCCAACCGGCGGGAGGGCCCTACGAGCAGTACTTC. Residues: CASSPQPAGGPYEQYF.

This clone occurred a few times. J is TRBJ1-5 and V is TRBV19, with 7 nucleotides matching TRBD1. The CDR3 sequence is 15 residues long. Germline V lookup: CDR1 LNHDA, CDR2 SQIVND (reference sequence). Germline trimming cut 6 bases from V and 1 base from J; bases unmatched to any gene: 6. In DNA form, the CDR3 reads TGTGCCAGTAGAGCAGGGGGGATAAGCAATCAGCCCCAGCATTTT. Residues: CASRAGGISNQPQHF.

The chain carries TRBV5-1 and TRBJ1-4; D might be TRBD1 (5 bases). The germline gives CDR1 SGHRS, CDR2 YFSETQ. The CDR3 covers 16 residues. Trimming cost V 3 bases and J 6 bases, with 18 bases left between them. CDR3 in amino acids: CASSSGSGQGYEKLFF. DNA of the CDR3: TGCGCCAGCAGCTCCGGGTCCGGGCAGGGATATGAAAAACTGTTTTTT.

The table lists this clone with a few counts. V is TRBV7-2 and J is TRBJ2-5; D possibly corresponds to TRBD1 (6 bases). The CDR3 sequence is 13 residues long. With 5 bases removed from V and 5 bases from J, the gap between germline ends came to 12 bases. Per germline, CDR1 SGHTA and CDR2 FQGNSA. CDR3 region: CASSPGQWETQYF. The CDR3 DNA reads as TGTGCCAGCAGCCCCGGACAGTGGGAGACCCAGTACTTC.

The chain has TRBV29-1 and TRBJ1-1, with D hard to call. Trimming took 4 bases from V and 6 from J, leaving 6 bases between them. The germline V gene has CDR1 SQVTM and CDR2 ANQGSEA. This CDR3 has 10 amino acids. The CDR3 sequence: CSVVRSEAFF. CDR3 in DNA: TGCAGCGTTGTTCGGTCTGAAGCTTTCTTT.

The genes are TRBV2 and TRBJ2-7; D may be TRBD2 (5 bases). CDR1 SNHLY and CDR2 FYNNEI come from the germline V gene. The length of the CDR3 is 16 residues. V gave up 6 bases and J gave up 7 bases, with 25 bases separating them. The CDR3 loop reads CASSPTTAVPVKEQYF. The CDR3, as DNA: TGTGCCAGCAGCCCTACTACAGCGGTACCGGTTAAGGAGCAGTACTTC.

This clone was seen only a few times. The chain carries TRBV2 and TRBJ2-5; possible D gene TRBD2, 6 bases. Trimming stripped 5 bases from V and 4 bases from J, with 14 bases between. Germline V gene data show CDR1 as SNHLY and CDR2 as FYNNEI. This CDR3 spans 14 amino acids. The CDR3 loop is CASSQTSSSETQYF. The CDR3 DNA reads TGTGCCAGCAGTCAGACTAGTAGCTCAGAGACCCAGTACTTC.

This clone has more than one count but fewer than ten. CDR3 sequence: CASADRRVSEKLFF. The CDR3 DNA follows: TGCGCCAGCGCAGACCGCAGGGTGTCGGAAAAACTGTTTTTT. The chain uses TRBV5-1 and TRBJ1-4; D is possibly TRBD1 (5 bases). Germline values: CDR1 SGHRS, CDR2 YFSETQ. The CDR3 covers 14 residues. V shed 7 bases and J shed 8 bases, with 18 bases lying between them.

V gene TRBV2 combines with J gene TRBJ2-7, with a weak D call TRBD1 (6 bases). This CDR3 spans 12 amino acids. From germline, CDR1 is SNHLY and CDR2 FYNNEI. The V end lost 4 bases, the J end lost 8 bases, and 12 bases lay between the germline ends. The chain's CDR3 is CASSVGQGKQYF. For the CDR3, the DNA is TGTGCCAGCAGTGTTGGTCAGGGGAAGCAGTACTTC.

This chain connects TRBV27 to TRBJ2-1, with TRBD2 identical over 11 bases. Unmatched junction bases numbered 9, after V lost 10 bases and J lost 4 bases. The CDR3 is made up of 15 amino acids. Germline V gene sequence: CDR1 MNHEY, CDR2 SMNVEV (reference sequence). In DNA form, the CDR3 reads TGTGCCACCGTTAGCGGGAGGGGTCCTTACAATGAGCAGTTCTTC. It encodes CATVSGRGPYNEQFF.

The rearrangement uses TRBV5-1 and TRBJ2-2; 7 nucleotides line up with TRBD1. CDR1 and CDR2 from the germline V gene are SGHRS and YFSETQ. With 5 bases clipped from V and 3 bases from J, the junction kept 7 bases outside the gene matches. The CDR3 totals 15 residues. Written as DNA, the CDR3 is TGCGCCAGCAGGGACGACAGGGCAGACACCGGGGAGCTGTTTTTT. Translated: CASRDDRADTGELFF.

This clone appeared a few times. The CDR3 spells CSASGQGEQYF. Written as DNA, the CDR3 is TGCAGTGCCTCCGGACAAGGGGAGCAGTACTTC. This chain connects TRBV20-1 to TRBJ2-7; D perhaps matches TRBD1 (5 bases). CDR3 length equals 11 residues. V gave up 6 bases and J gave up 7 bases, with 13 bases separating them. The germline V gene encodes CDR1 DFQATT and CDR2 SNEGSKA (reference sequence).

The V gene is TRBV5-1, the J gene TRBJ1-3; D perhaps matches TRBD1 (5 bases). The CDR3 sequence is 15 residues long. From germline, CDR1 is SGHRS and CDR2 YFSETQ. V was trimmed by 2 bases and J by 0 bases, leaving 9 bases between them. The CDR3 here is CASSFEGLSGNTIYF. In DNA, the CDR3 is TGCGCCAGCAGCTTTGAGGGACTCTCTGGAAACACCATATATTTT.

The chain carries TRBV5-1 and TRBJ1-4, with 11 bases identical to TRBD1. With V trimmed by 2 bases and J by 7 bases, 4 bases remained unmatched. This CDR3 spans 15 amino acids. The germline gives CDR1 SGHRS, CDR2 YFSETQ. CDR3 sequence (DNA): TGCGCCAGCAGCTTCGGACAGGGGGCGAGTGAAAAACTGTTTTTT. Residues: CASSFGQGASEKLFF.

The chain employs TRBV18 and TRBJ1-2, with D unclear. The CDR3 sequence is 16 residues long. V was shortened by 3 bases and J by 3 bases, with 17 bases between the two germline ends. Germline V gene lookup returns CDR1 KGHSH and CDR2 LQKENI. CDR3 nucleotides: TGTGCCAGCTCACCGATGCCGGGGAGGAAAGACTATGGCTACACCTTC. Protein product: CASSPMPGRKDYGYTF.

CDR3 sequence reads: CAISQDSDYGYTF. DNA of the CDR3: TGTGCCATCAGTCAGGACTCTGACTATGGCTACACCTTC. The chain couples TRBV10-3 to TRBJ1-2; D is unresolved. This CDR3 has 13 amino acids. Trimming pared 5 bases from V and 3 bases from J, leaving 10 bases between. CDR1 ENHRY and CDR2 SYGVKD come from the germline V gene.

The rearrangement links TRBV4-1 to TRBJ2-1; 8 bases align to TRBD2. The CDR3 is made up of 17 amino acids. Germline V CDR1 and CDR2: MGHRA, YSYEKL. Trimming removed 4 bases from V and 0 bases from J; junction bases left unmatched: 8. CDR3 sequence: CASSRGGLVLSYNEQFF. DNA for the CDR3: TGCGCCAGCAGCCGCGGGGGACTAGTCCTCTCCTACAATGAGCAGTTCTTC.

V gene TRBV16 combines with J gene TRBJ1-2; TRBD1 aligns across 7 bases. The CDR3 has 15 amino acids. Trimming cost V 4 bases and J 7 bases; bases outside gene matches: 12. Per germline, CDR1 KGHSY and CDR2 FQNENV. The DNA for the CDR3 is TGTGCCAGCAGCCGCGATCGTGAGACAGGGTTTGGCTACACCTTC. The encoded protein is CASSRDRETGFGYTF. The entire variable domain, with the rest obtained from reference TRBV16 and TRBJ1-2, is as follows: GEEVAQTPKHLVRGEGQKAKLYCAPIKGHSYVFWYQQVLKNEFKFLISFQNENVFDETGMPKERFSAKCLPNSPCSLEIQATKLEDSAVYFCASSRDRETGFGYTFGSGTRLTVV.

This clone has just a few counts. This same CDR3 is encoded by further DNA sequences in the sample. CDR3: CASSPGQLNTEAFF. CDR3 bases: TGTGCCAGCAGTCCCGGACAGCTGAACACTGAAGCTTTCTTT. V usage is TRBV28 and J usage is TRBJ1-1, with D perhaps TRBD1 (6 bases). V dropped 5 bases and J dropped 0 bases, with 10 bases sitting between them. Germline CDR1 is MDHEN and CDR2 is SYDVKM. The CDR3 is 14 amino acids.

On this clone itself: In the same sample, other DNA sequences code for this CDR3. The genes are TRBV5-1 and TRBJ2-2; D not certain. This CDR3 is built from 15 residues. V shed 0 bases and J shed 1 base, with 7 bases lying between them. Germline CDR1 and CDR2: SGHRS and YFSETQ. The CDR3 sequence is CASSLDAGNTGELFF. As DNA, the CDR3 is TGCGCCAGCAGCTTGGATGCAGGGAACACCGGGGAGCTGTTTTTT.

V and J are TRBV4-1 and TRBJ2-1; 7 bases agree with TRBD2. CDR3 size: 15 residues. Germline-derived CDR1 and CDR2 are MGHRA and YSYEKL. Trimming cost V 6 bases and J 3 bases; bases outside gene matches: 8. In DNA, the CDR3 is TGCGCCAGCAGTCAGACTAGCAGTTACTACAATGAGCAGTTCTTC. Its protein product is CASSQTSSYYNEQFF.

The rearrangement uses TRBV6-5 and TRBJ2-2; possible D gene TRBD2, 6 bases. Looked up from germline, CDR1 is MNHEY and CDR2 is SVGAGI. The V and J ends lost 6 bases and 2 bases respectively, with 13 bases between them. The length of the CDR3 is 15 residues. The CDR3 region has the DNA TGTGCCAGCAGCCCGGCGGGGATCAACACCGGGGAGCTGTTTTTT. Translated, it gives CASSPAGINTGELFF.

This clone was seen only a few times. The J gene is TRBJ1-1, the V gene TRBV7-2, with 8 bases fitting TRBD1. Germline V lookup: CDR1 SGHTA, CDR2 FQGNSA. CDR3 length: 15 residues. Trimming cost V 4 bases and J 1 base; bases outside gene matches: 5. CDR3: CASSSRDRRNTEAFF. The CDR3 region has the DNA TGTGCCAGCAGCTCCAGGGACAGGAGGAACACTGAAGCTTTCTTT.

This clone was detected only a few times. This chain connects TRBV6-5 to TRBJ2-7, with TRBD1 matching 11 bases. Losses at the gene ends were 5 bases for V and 4 bases for J; bases not matched to a gene: 4. The CDR3 consists of 14 residues. In germline, CDR1 is MNHEY, CDR2 SVGAGI. This CDR3 is CASSKGQGVYEQYF. As DNA, the CDR3 is TGTGCCAGCAGTAAGGGACAGGGGGTTTACGAGCAGTACTTC.

The rearrangement joins TRBV9 to TRBJ2-1, with D maybe TRBD2 (6 bases). CDR1 is SGDLS and CDR2 is YYNGEE in the germline V gene. Trimming cost V 4 bases and J 12 bases, with 17 bases left between them. The CDR3 is 13 amino acids. The CDR3 loop is CASSSGDLYGQFF. The CDR3 DNA sequence: TGTGCCAGCAGCTCGGGGGACTTATATGGGCAGTTCTTC.

This clone was recorded a few times. The rearrangement links TRBV27 to TRBJ2-6, with D perhaps matching TRBD2 (6 bases). The V end lost 5 bases, the J end lost 4 bases, and 15 bases lay between the germline ends. The germline gives CDR1 MNHEY, CDR2 SMNVEV (reference sequence). This CDR3 region has 16 residues. Here the CDR3 reads CASSPYLAGGANVLTF. The CDR3 coding sequence is TGTGCCAGCAGTCCCTACCTGGCGGGAGGGGCCAACGTCCTGACTTTC.

This clone came up a few times. The chain's CDR3 is CASPKIKRDYEQYF. The DNA for the CDR3 is TGTGCCAGTCCGAAGATTAAGCGGGACTACGAGCAGTACTTC. The chain combines TRBV7-6 with TRBJ2-7, with TRBD2 matching over 7 bases. The CDR3 extends over 14 amino acids. Trimming removed 9 bases from V and 3 bases from J; junction bases left unmatched: 11. The germline V gene has CDR1 SGHVS and CDR2 FNYEAQ.

CDR3 sequence: CAYTPTAASEQFF. The CDR3 nucleotides read TGTGCCTACACACCTACAGCGGCGTCTGAGCAGTTCTTC. The rearrangement joins TRBV30 to TRBJ2-1; D is perhaps TRBD2 (5 bases). Germline values: CDR1 GTSNPN, CDR2 SVGIG (reference sequence). V was cut by 7 bases and J by 9 bases, with 19 bases left in between. CDR3 length: 13 amino acids.